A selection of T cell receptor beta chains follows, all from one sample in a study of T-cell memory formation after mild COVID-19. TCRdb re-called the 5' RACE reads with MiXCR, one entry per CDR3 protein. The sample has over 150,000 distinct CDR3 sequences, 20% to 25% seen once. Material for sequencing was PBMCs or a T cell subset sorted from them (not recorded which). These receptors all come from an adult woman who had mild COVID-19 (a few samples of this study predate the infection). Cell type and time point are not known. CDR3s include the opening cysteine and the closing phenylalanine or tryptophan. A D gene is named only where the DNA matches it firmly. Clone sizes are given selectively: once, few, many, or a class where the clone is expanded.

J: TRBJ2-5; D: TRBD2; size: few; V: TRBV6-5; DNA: TGTGCCAGCAGTTACCTGTCTAGCGGACAAGAGACCCAGTACTTC; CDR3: CASSYLSSGQETQYF
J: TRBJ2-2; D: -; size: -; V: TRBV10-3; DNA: TGTGCCATCAGTGGAACGGACATAACCGGGGAGCTGTTTTTT; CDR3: CAISGTDITGELFF
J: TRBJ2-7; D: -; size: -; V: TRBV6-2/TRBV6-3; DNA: TGTGCCAGCACAGCCGGGACGCCAGCCTACGAGCAGTACTTC; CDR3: CASTAGTPAYEQYF
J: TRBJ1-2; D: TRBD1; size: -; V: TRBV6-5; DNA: TGTGCCAGCAGTTCCTTAACAGGGGGTCGGAGCTATGGCTACACCTTC; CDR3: CASSSLTGGRSYGYTF
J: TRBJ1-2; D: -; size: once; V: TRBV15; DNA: TGTGCCACCAGCAGTGACCCGACGGACCTCTATGGCTACACCTTC; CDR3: CATSSDPTDLYGYTF
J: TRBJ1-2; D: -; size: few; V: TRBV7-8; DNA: TGTGCCAGCAGCTTACCGGGGAACTATGGCTACACCTTC; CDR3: CASSLPGNYGYTF
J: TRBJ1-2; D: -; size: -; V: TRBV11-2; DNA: TGTGCCAGCAGTCGTCAAACGGGAGTTGGCTACACCTTC; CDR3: CASSRQTGVGYTF
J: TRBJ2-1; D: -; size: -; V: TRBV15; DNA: TGTGCCACCAGCAGAAGGGATTGGGCCTACAATGAGCAGTTCTTC; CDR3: CATSRRDWAYNEQFF
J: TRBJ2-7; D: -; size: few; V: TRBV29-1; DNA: TGCAGCGTCGCACCCGGAACTTACGAGCAGTACTTC; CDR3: CSVAPGTYEQYF
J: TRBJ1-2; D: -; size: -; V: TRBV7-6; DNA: TGTGCCAGCAGCTTAGATGGTTCCTCAGACTATGGCTACACCTTC; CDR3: CASSLDGSSDYGYTF
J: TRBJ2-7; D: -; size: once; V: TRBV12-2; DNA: TGTGCAAGTCGCCCTCCTCGTAGTTGGACTAAAAGCGACTTC; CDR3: CASRPPRSWTKSDF
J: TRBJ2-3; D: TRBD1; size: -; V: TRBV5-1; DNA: TGCGCCAGCAGCTTGGCCACGAGCGCGGGACAGGGAAGTCCAGATACGCAGTATTTT; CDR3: CASSLATSAGQGSPDTQYF
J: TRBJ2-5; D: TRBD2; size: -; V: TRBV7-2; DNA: TGTGCCAGCAGCTTACTGTCTGGGGAACTAGCGGGCGCCCAAGAGACCCAGTACTTC; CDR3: CASSLLSGELAGAQETQYF
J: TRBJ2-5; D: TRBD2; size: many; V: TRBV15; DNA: TGTGCCACCAGCAGGTCTAGCGGGGGCTCTGAGACCCAGTACTTC; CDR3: CATSRSSGGSETQYF
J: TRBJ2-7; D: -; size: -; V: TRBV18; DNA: TGTGCCAGCTCACCGACAGGGTTTGCGGGGAACTACGAGCAGTACTTC; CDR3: CASSPTGFAGNYEQYF
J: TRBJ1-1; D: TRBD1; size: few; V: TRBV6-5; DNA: TGTGCCAGCAGTTACGGGACAGGGGGCTTTACTGAAGCTTTCTTT; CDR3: CASSYGTGGFTEAFF
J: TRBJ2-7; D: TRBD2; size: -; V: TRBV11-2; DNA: TGTGCCAGCAGCCTCAACTGGGAGGGCGAGCAGTACTTC; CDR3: CASSLNWEGEQYF
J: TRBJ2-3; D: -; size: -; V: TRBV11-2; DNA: TGTGCCAGCAGCTTAGTAGGCATCCGCACAGATACGCAGTATTTT; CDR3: CASSLVGIRTDTQYF
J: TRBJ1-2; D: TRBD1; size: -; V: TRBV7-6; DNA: TGTGCCAGCAGCCGGACAGGACCGCCTGATGGCTACACCTTC; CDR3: CASSRTGPPDGYTF
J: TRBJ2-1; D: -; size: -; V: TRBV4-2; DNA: TGTGCCAGCAGCCAAGATATCCCGGTAGTCTCCTACAATGAGCAGTTCTTC; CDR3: CASSQDIPVVSYNEQFF
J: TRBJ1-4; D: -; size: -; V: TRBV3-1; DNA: TGTGCCAGCAGCCACCTGGACCCGGCCACTAATGAAAAACTGTTTTTT; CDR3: CASSHLDPATNEKLFF
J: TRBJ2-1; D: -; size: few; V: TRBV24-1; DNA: TGTGCCACCAGTGATTATAGCGGAAAATCCTACAATGAGCAGTTCTTC; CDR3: CATSDYSGKSYNEQFF
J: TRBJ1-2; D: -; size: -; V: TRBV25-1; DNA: TGTGCCAGCAGTGGTGGACGGGGAGTAAGCTATGGCTACACCTTC; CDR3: CASSGGRGVSYGYTF
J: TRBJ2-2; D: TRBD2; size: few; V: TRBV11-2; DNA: TGTGCCAGCAGCGGGGTGGAGCGGGGGAGGACCGGGGAGCTGTTTTTT; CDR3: CASSGVERGRTGELFF
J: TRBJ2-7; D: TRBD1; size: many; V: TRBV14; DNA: TGTGCCAGCAGCCGTCCGGGACAGGGATACTACGAGCAGTACTTC; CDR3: CASSRPGQGYYEQYF
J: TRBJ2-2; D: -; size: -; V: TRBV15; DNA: TGTGCCACCGTTGAGGGGGGTGCGGGGGAGCTGTTTTTT; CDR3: CATVEGGAGELFF
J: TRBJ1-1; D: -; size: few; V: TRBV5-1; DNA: TGCGCCAGCAGCTTGGTGGGGACTCTGAACACTGAAGCTTTCTTT; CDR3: CASSLVGTLNTEAFF
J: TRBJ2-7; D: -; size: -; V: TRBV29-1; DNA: TGCAGCGTTGAATGGGCAGGGTACTACGAGCAGTACTTC; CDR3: CSVEWAGYYEQYF
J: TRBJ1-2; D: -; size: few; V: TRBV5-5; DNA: TGTGCCAGCAGCCAGGGAGGCAGGGGTCTATATGGCTACACCTTC; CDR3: CASSQGGRGLYGYTF